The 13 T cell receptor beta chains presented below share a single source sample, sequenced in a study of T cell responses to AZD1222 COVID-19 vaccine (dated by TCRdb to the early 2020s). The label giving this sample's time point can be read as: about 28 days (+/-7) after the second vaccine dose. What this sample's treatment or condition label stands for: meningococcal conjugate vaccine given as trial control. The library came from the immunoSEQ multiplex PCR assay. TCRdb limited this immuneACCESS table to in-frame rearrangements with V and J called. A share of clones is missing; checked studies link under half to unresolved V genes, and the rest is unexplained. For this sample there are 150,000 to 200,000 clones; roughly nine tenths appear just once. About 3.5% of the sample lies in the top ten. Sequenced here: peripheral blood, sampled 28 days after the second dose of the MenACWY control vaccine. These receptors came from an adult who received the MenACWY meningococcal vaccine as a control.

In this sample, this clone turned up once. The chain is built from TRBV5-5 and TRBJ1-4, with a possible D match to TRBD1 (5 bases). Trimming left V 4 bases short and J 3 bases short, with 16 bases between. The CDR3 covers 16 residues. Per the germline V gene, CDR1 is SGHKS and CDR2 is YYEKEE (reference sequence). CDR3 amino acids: CASSRLGGSANEKLFF. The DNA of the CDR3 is TGTGCCAGCAGCCGACTCGGGGGTTCGGCTAATGAAAAACTGTTTTTT.

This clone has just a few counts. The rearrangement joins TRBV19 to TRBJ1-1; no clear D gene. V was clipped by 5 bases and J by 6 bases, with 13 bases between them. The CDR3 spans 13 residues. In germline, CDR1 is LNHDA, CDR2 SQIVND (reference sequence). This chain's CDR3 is CASSLGPYPEAFF. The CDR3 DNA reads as TGTGCCAGTAGTCTTGGACCTTACCCTGAAGCTTTCTTT.

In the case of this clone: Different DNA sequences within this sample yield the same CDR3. The CDR3 DNA sequence: TGTGCCAGCAGTTTAAGCAGCTATAGCAATCAGCCCCAGCATTTT. Amino acids: CASSLSSYSNQPQHF. The V and J genes are TRBV27 and TRBJ1-5, with unresolved D. The germline V gene encodes CDR1 MNHEY and CDR2 SMNVEV (reference sequence). The CDR3 contains 15 residues. Trimming took off 2 bases at V and 0 bases at J, with 8 bases between the two ends.

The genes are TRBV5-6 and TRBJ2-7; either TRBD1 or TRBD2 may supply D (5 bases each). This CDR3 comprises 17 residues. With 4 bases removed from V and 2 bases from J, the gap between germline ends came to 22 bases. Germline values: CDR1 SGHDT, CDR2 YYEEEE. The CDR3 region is CASSPGTGLPDAYEQYF. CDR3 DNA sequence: TGTGCCAGCAGCCCTGGGACCGGACTCCCTGACGCCTACGAGCAGTACTTC.

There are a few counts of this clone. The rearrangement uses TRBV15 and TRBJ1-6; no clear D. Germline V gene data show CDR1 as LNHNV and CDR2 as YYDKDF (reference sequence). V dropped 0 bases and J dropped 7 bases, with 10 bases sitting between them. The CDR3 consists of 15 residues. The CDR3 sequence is CATSRDQGQNSPLHF. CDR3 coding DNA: TGTGCCACCAGCAGAGATCAAGGGCAGAATTCACCCCTCCACTTT.

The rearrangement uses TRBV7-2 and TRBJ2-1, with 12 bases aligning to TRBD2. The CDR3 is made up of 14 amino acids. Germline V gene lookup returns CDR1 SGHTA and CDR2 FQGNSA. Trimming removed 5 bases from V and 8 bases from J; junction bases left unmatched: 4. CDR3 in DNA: TGTGCCAGCAGCCCTAGCGGGAGGGGGCATGAGCAGTTCTTC. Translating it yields CASSPSGRGHEQFF. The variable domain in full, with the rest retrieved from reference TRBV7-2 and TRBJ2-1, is GAGVSQSPSNKVTEKGKDVELRCDPISGHTALYWYRQSLGQGLEFLIYFQGNSAPDKSGLPSDRFSAERTGGSVSTLTIQRTQQEDSAVYLCASSPSGRGHEQFFGPGTRLTVL.

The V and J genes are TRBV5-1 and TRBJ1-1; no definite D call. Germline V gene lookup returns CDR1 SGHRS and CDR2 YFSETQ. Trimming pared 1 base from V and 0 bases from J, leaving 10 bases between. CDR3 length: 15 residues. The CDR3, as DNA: TGCGCCAGCAGCTTGTTGGGAGAAATGAACACTGAAGCTTTCTTT. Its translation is CASSLLGEMNTEAFF.

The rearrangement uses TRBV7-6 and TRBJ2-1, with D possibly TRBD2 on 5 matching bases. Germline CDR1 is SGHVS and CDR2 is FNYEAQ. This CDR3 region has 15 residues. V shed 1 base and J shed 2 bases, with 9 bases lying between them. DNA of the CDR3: TGTGCCAGCAGCTTAGGCTACGGGACCTACAATGAGCAGTTCTTC. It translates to CASSLGYGTYNEQFF.

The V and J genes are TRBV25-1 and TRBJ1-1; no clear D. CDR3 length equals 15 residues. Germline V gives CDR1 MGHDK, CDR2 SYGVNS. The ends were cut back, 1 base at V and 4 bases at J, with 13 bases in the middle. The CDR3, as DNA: TGTGCCAGCAGTGAATGGGCCGGGTCTTCCACTGAAGCTTTCTTT. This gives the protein CASSEWAGSSTEAFF.

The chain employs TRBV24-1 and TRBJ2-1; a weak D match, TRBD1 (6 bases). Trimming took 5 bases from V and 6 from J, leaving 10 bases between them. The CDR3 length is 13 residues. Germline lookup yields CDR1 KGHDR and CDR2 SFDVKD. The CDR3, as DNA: TGTGCCACCAGTGTGAACAGGGCCAATGAGCAGTTCTTC. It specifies CATSVNRANEQFF.

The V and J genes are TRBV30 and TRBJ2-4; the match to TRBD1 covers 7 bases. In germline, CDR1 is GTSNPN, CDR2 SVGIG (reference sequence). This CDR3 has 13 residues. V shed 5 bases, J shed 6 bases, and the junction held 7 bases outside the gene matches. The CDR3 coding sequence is TGTGCCTGGGAGGGGGCTGTCGGAAACATTCAGTACTTC. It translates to CAWEGAVGNIQYF.

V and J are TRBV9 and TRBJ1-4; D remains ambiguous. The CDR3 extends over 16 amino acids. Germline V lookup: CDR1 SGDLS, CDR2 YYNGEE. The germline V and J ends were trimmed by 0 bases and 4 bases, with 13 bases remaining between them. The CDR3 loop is CASSVEIVPVNEKLFF. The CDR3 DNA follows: TGTGCCAGCAGCGTAGAAATTGTGCCCGTTAATGAAAAACTGTTTTTT. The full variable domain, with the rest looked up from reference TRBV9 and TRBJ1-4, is DSGVTQTPKHLITATGQRVTLRCSPRSGDLSVYWYQQSLDQGLQFLIQYYNGEERAKGNILERFSAQQFPDLHSELNLSSLELGDSALYFCASSVEIVPVNEKLFFGSGTQLSVL.

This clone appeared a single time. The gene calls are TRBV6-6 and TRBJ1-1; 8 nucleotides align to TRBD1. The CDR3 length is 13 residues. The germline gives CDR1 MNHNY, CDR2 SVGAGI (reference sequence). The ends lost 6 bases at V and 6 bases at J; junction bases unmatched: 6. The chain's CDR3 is CASRIQQGAEAFF. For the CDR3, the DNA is TGTGCCAGCAGGATTCAACAGGGGGCTGAAGCTTTCTTT.